These 28 T cell receptor beta chains were all obtained from the same sample, sequenced in a study of metastatic and nonmetastatic thyroid tumors. TCRdb re-processed the PCR reads through MiXCR. Among around 4,800 clones listed, just under 25% were seen once. Every patient underwent thyroid surgery untreated. Sequencing was carried out using adjacent normal tissue. The receptors here all came from a female donor with papillary thyroid cancer or a benign thyroid nodule (not recorded which). Some clones in this sample may be carry-over from other donors' samples.

This clone is deemed large. The gene calls are TRBV18 and TRBJ1-2; no clear D. CDR1 and CDR2 (germline): KGHSH, LQKENI. Trimming stripped 3 bases from V and 8 bases from J, with 13 bases between. CDR3 length equals 13 residues. CDR3 residues: CASSPPGRYGYTF. In nucleotides, the CDR3 is TGTGCCAGCTCACCGCCGGGAAGGTACGGCTACACCTTC.

Judged by abundance, this clone is medium-sized. J is TRBJ1-1 and V is TRBV2, with 8 bases identical to TRBD1. This CDR3 is 12 amino acids long. The J segment lost 9 bases and the V segment lost 7 bases, leaving 7 bases of the junction unmatched. The V gene's germline CDR1 is SNHLY and CDR2 FYNNEI. The CDR3 DNA is TGTGCCAGCACGGGACAGGTACAGAAAGCTTTCTTT. Its translation: CASTGQVQKAFF.

The chain couples TRBV19 to TRBJ1-6; D is ambiguous. CDR3 length: 14 residues. V was pared by 2 bases and J by 7 bases, with 9 bases between. CDR1 is LNHDA and CDR2 is SQIVND in the germline V gene (reference sequence). In DNA form, the CDR3 reads TGTGCCAGTAGTATAAGGGTTGGGAATTCACCCCTCCACTTT. Its protein product is CASSIRVGNSPLHF.

This clone was recorded many times. The chain has TRBV29-1 and TRBJ2-2; D gene unclear. Trimming pared 1 base from V and 7 bases from J, leaving 7 bases between. The CDR3 extends over 12 amino acids. Germline CDR1 and CDR2: SQVTM and ANQGSEA. Here the CDR3 reads CSVEVRNGELFF. CDR3 sequence (DNA): TGCAGCGTTGAAGTTCGGAACGGGGAGCTGTTTTTT.

This clone counts as medium-sized. The V call is TRBV4-1, the J call TRBJ1-6; D not certain. The CDR3 is 17 amino acids. CDR1 MGHRA and CDR2 YSYEKL come from the germline V gene. Between the trimmed V and J ends, which lost 0 bases and 0 bases, there was a span of 9 bases. CDR3 nucleotide sequence: TGCGCCAGCAGCCAAGATTCGGGAAGCTCCTATAATTCACCCCTCCACTTT. This codes for CASSQDSGSSYNSPLHF.

The chain employs TRBV6-2 or TRBV6-3 and TRBJ2-1, with D unclear. Trimming removed 3 bases at V and 5 bases at J, with 8 bases between. Germline CDR1 is MNHEY and CDR2 is SVGEGT. The CDR3 totals 13 residues. The CDR3 nucleotides are TGTGCCAGCAGTTATTTTCTCAACAATGAGCAGTTCTTC. Its translation is CASSYFLNNEQFF.

The V and J genes are TRBV30 and TRBJ1-1; D gene unclear. Trimming pared 2 bases from V and 1 base from J, leaving 5 bases between. Germline lookup yields CDR1 GTSNPN and CDR2 SVGIG (reference sequence). This CDR3 comprises 12 residues. The CDR3 region has the DNA TGTGCCTGGAGTAACGGGAACACTGAAGCTTTCTTT. Protein product: CAWSNGNTEAFF. The entire variable domain, with the rest obtained from reference TRBV30 and TRBJ1-1, is as follows: SQTIHQWPATLVQPVGSPLSLECTVEGTSNPNLYWYRQAAGRGLQLLFYSVGIGQISSEVPQNLSASRPQDRQFILSSKKLLLSDSGFYLCAWSNGNTEAFFGQGTRLTVV.

By share, this clone ranks as medium-sized. Here the CDR3 DNA reads TGTGCCAGCAGTGCCTATTCAAGTTCACCCCTCCACTTT. Encoded protein: CASSAYSSSPLHF. The chain joins TRBV6-1 to TRBJ1-6; no clear D. The ends were cut back, 4 bases at V and 9 bases at J, with 10 bases in the middle. The V gene's germline CDR1 is MNHNS and CDR2 SASEGT. This CDR3 spans 13 amino acids.

This clone rates as medium-sized. The rearrangement uses TRBV20-1 and TRBJ1-6; D gene ambiguous. The germline V and J ends were trimmed by 3 bases and 7 bases, with 10 bases remaining between them. Germline assignment: CDR1 DFQATT and CDR2 SNEGSKA (reference sequence). The CDR3 sequence is 13 residues long. CDR3 sequence reads: CSASRTTNSPLHF. The CDR3, as DNA: TGCAGTGCTAGCAGAACTACCAATTCACCCCTCCACTTT.

By sample fraction, this clone is medium-sized. This sequence joins TRBV10-1 and TRBJ2-3; D may be TRBD2 (6 bases). V lost 5 bases to trimming and J lost 2 bases, with 11 bases between them. This CDR3 region has 14 residues. The germline V gene has CDR1 WNHNN and CDR2 SYGVQD (reference sequence). The CDR3 loop is CASSPLADTDTQYF. The CDR3 nucleotides read TGCGCCAGCAGTCCCTTAGCGGACACAGATACGCAGTATTTT.

At least ten counts were recorded for this clone. This chain joins TRBV6-4 and TRBJ2-4; 7 bases are shared with TRBD1. Trimming at V came to 6 bases and at J to 8 bases, leaving 13 bases not matched to a gene. This CDR3 is built from 15 residues. Looked up from germline, CDR1 is MRHNA and CDR2 is SNTAGT. As DNA, the CDR3 is TGTGCCAGCAGCCGGACAGGCGCGCCCAACGACATTCAGTACTTC. It yields the protein CASSRTGAPNDIQYF.

The chain carries TRBV11-3 and TRBJ2-3; the match to TRBD2 covers 10 bases. The CDR3 is made up of 15 amino acids. From germline, CDR1 is SGHNT and CDR2 YENEEA. The V segment lost 5 bases and the J segment 0 bases; nucleotides outside the gene matches: 2. CDR3 residues: CASSPLAGSTDTQYF. The CDR3 nucleotides are TGTGCCAGCAGCCCACTAGCGGGGAGCACAGATACGCAGTATTTT. Complete variable domain (other parts from reference TRBV11-3 and TRBJ2-3): EAGVVQSPRYKIIEKKQPVAFWCNPISGHNTLYWYLQNLGQGPELLIRYENEEAVDDSQLPKDRFSAERLKGVDSTLKIQPAELGDSAVYLCASSPLAGSTDTQYFGPGTRLTVL.

The chain links TRBV20-1 to TRBJ2-7; D is unclear. This CDR3 region has 15 residues. Germline CDR1 is DFQATT and CDR2 is SNEGSKA (reference sequence). V was trimmed by 3 bases and J by 0 bases, leaving 15 bases between them. CDR3 nucleotide sequence: TGCAGTGCTAGGGTCCCAAAGACCTCCTCCTACGAGCAGTACTTC. It is translated as CSARVPKTSSYEQYF.

The CDR3 DNA follows: TGTGCCAGTACCACGACAGGGCGAAGGAACACTGAAGCTTTCTTT. Translating it yields CASTTTGRRNTEAFF. This sequence joins TRBV19 and TRBJ1-1, with 7 bases identical to TRBD1. V was clipped by 7 bases and J by 1 base; unmatched bases: 9. The CDR3 is 15 amino acids. CDR1 and CDR2 (germline): LNHDA, SQIVND (reference sequence).

This clone is medium-sized by share. V usage is TRBV10-3 and J usage is TRBJ1-1, with 8 bases lining up with TRBD1. The germline V gene has CDR1 ENHRY and CDR2 SYGVKD. The CDR3 is 13 residues long. V shed 11 bases, J shed 1 base, and the junction held 6 bases outside the gene matches. CDR3 nucleotide sequence: TGTGCCTCGCAACAGGGGGGGAACACTGAAGCTTTCTTT. Its translation: CASQQGGNTEAFF.

This clone ranks as medium-sized (0.01 to 0.1%). The chain has TRBV20-1 and TRBJ1-5, with D tentatively TRBD1 (5 bases). CDR1 and CDR2 (germline): DFQATT, SNEGSKA (reference sequence). V was trimmed by 7 bases and J by 3 bases, leaving 13 bases between them. This CDR3 region has 13 residues. Written as DNA, the CDR3 is TGCAGTGTTGGTGGGGCTGCCAATCAGCCCCAGCATTTT. Translating gives CSVGGAANQPQHF.

This clone was counted a few times. The chain carries TRBV20-1 and TRBJ2-3; 10 nucleotides line up with TRBD2. J gave up 2 bases and V 4 bases, and 9 bases lay outside the gene matches. CDR1 DFQATT and CDR2 SNEGSKA come from the germline V gene (reference sequence). This CDR3 has 16 residues. As DNA, the CDR3 is TGCAGTGCTACCCCGCCCAGCGGGGGGGACACAGATACGCAGTATTTT. Protein: CSATPPSGGDTDTQYF.

In the case of this clone: The junction departs from germline at one end; a sequencing error may be responsible. The chain is built from TRBV25-1 and TRBJ2-5; D remains unclear. The DNA end is more similar to TRBJ2-1, so the J call may be wrong. CDR3 length: 11 amino acids. The V gene's germline CDR1 is MGHDK and CDR2 SYGVNS. The CDR3 coding sequence is TGTGCCAGCGGTGAAAGAACTGGGCAGTTCTTC. Encoded protein: CASGERTGQFF.

This clone was seen a handful of times. Other nucleotide sequences in the sample specify the same CDR3. The chain joins TRBV6-1 to TRBJ1-1; D not resolved. Trimming cost V 6 bases and J 11 bases, with 16 bases left between them. Per the germline V gene, CDR1 is MNHNS and CDR2 is SASEGT. The CDR3 contains 12 residues. The CDR3 reads CASRGDQFSAFF. In nucleotides, the CDR3 is TGTGCCAGCAGGGGTGACCAGTTTTCGGCTTTCTTT.

Comments on this clone: Germline is not matched at one junction end, which may reflect a read error. The CDR3 loop reads CASRLRTSGSIDTQYF. The CDR3 region has the DNA TGTGCCAGCAGACTTCGGACTAGCGGGAGCATAGATACGCAGTATTTT. The chain joins TRBV13 to TRBJ2-3, with 13 bases identical to TRBD2. The germline CDR1 and CDR2 sequences are PRHDT and FYEKMQ (reference sequence). This CDR3 has 16 residues.

By sample share, this clone is large. The CDR3 is CSARASGQPYNSPLHF. The CDR3 coding sequence is TGCAGTGCTAGAGCTTCGGGACAGCCATATAATTCACCCCTCCACTTT. This chain uses TRBV20-1 with TRBJ1-6, with 7 bases matching TRBD1. The ends lost 1 base at V and 4 bases at J; junction bases unmatched: 7. Germline CDR1 and CDR2: DFQATT and SNEGSKA (reference sequence). The CDR3 has 16 residues.

This clone is classed as medium-sized (0.01 to 0.1%). The CDR3 here is CASSQERNGANVLTF. Here the CDR3 DNA reads TGTGCCAGCAGCCAAGAGAGGAATGGGGCCAACGTCCTGACTTTC. This chain joins TRBV4-2 and TRBJ2-6; D is uncertain. Trimming took off 0 bases at V and 3 bases at J, with 6 bases between the two ends. This CDR3 has 15 amino acids. Germline-derived CDR1 and CDR2 are LGHNA and YNFKEQ.

Regarding this clone: The final CDR3 position lacks the conserved phenylalanine or tryptophan, pointing to a likely read error. The chain couples TRBV28 to TRBJ1-3; D is unclear. There are 15 residues in the CDR3. V gave up 4 bases and J gave up 2 bases, with 12 bases separating them. Germline CDR1 and CDR2: MDHEN and SYDVKM. The CDR3 region has the DNA TGTGCCAGCAGTTGTGGTCGCGGAACTGGAAACACCATATATGTT. The encoded protein is CASSCGRGTGNTIYV.

In regard to this clone: Because the CDR3 is missing its conserved closing phenylalanine or tryptophan, this is likely a read error. The chain carries TRBV20-1 and TRBJ1-2; tentative D call: TRBD1 (6 bases). Germline loops: CDR1 DFQATT, CDR2 SNEGSKA (reference sequence). This CDR3 spans 15 amino acids. Trimming took 8 bases from V and 2 from J, leaving 21 bases between them. CDR3 DNA: TGCAGTACTCCCCGGGACACACCGTCAAACTATGGCTACACCATC. Protein product: CSTPRDTPSNYGYTI.

This clone is deemed medium-sized. CDR3 nucleotides: TGCAGTGCTAGCCCAACTACCCGCTCCTACAATGAGCAGTTCTTC. Its protein product is CSASPTTRSYNEQFF. The rearrangement uses TRBV20-1 and TRBJ2-1; D gene uncertain. Per the germline V gene, CDR1 is DFQATT and CDR2 is SNEGSKA (reference sequence). V was cut by 3 bases and J by 0 bases, with 12 bases left in between. This CDR3 is 15 amino acids long.

This clone was counted a few times. This chain joins TRBV12-3 or TRBV12-4 and TRBJ1-2; D unresolved. V lost 5 bases to trimming and J lost 1 base, with 8 bases between them. This CDR3 has 13 residues. CDR3 sequence: CASSRTVNYGYTF. CDR3 bases: TGTGCCAGCAGTCGTACAGTTAACTATGGCTACACCTTC.

Concerning this clone itself: One end of the junction is discordant with germline, which a read error may explain. The chain recombines TRBV5-6 with TRBJ1-4; D unclear. The CDR3 loop spans 14 amino acids. Germline assignment: CDR1 SGHDT and CDR2 YYEEEE. This chain's CDR3 is CASSLSQDVEKLLF. In nucleotides, the CDR3 is TGTGCCAGCAGCTTGTCCCAGGACGTGGAAAAACTGCTTTTT.

This clone is labeled as medium-sized. The J gene is TRBJ2-7, the V gene TRBV4-1, with 13 bases identical to TRBD2. The CDR3 is 16 amino acids. The trim removed 2 bases at V and 7 bases at J, leaving 8 bases unmatched. The germline V gene has CDR1 MGHRA and CDR2 YSYEKL. The CDR3 loop reads CASSQLWTSGSREQYF. Here the CDR3 DNA reads TGCGCCAGCAGCCAATTATGGACTAGCGGGAGCAGAGAGCAGTACTTC.